The clone carrying this TCR beta chain occurred many times. The data stem from a study of T cells in Graves' hyperthyroidism and ophthalmopathy. The trim removed 5 bases at V and 0 bases at J, leaving 6 bases unmatched. This CDR3 spans 15 amino acids. Regions amplified from RNA transcripts were the TCR beta CDR3 regions. With the HTBI primer set, the TCR CDR3 went through a first round of RT-PCR. In TCRdb, the multiplex PCR reads were re-called with MiXCR into one record per CDR3 protein. The table lists about 740,000 distinct CDR3 sequences, around 15% of them singletons. The sample taken for sequencing was blood. The receptor was isolated from a woman aged 18-29 years with Graves' hyperthyroidism. The chain couples TRBV12-3 or TRBV12-4 to TRBJ1-1, with 7 bases that match TRBD1. CDR3 coding DNA: TGTGCCAGCAGTCACCAGGGACAGCTGAACACTGAAGCTTTCTTT. This gives the protein CASSHQGQLNTEAFF.